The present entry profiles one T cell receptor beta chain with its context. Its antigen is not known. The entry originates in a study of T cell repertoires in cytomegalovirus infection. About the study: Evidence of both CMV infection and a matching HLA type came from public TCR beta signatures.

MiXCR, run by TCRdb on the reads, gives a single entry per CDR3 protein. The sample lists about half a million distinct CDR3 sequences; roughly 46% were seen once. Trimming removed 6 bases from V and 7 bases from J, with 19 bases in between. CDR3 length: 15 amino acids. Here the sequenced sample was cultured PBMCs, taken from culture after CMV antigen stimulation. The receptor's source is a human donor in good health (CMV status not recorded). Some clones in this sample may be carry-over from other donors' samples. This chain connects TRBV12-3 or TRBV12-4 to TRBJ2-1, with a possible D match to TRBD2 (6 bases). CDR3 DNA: TGTGCCAGCAGACTTGGACGTTGGGGGGAAAATGAGCAGTTCTTC. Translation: CASRLGRWGENEQFF.